Following are 22 T cell receptor beta chains from one sample sequenced in a study of cytomegalovirus exposure and HLA in healthy donors. The PCR contained 60 Vbeta and 13 Jbeta primers. The data were produced by immunoSEQ multiplex PCR, yet TCRdb's version contains in-frame clones alone and is incomplete. The data contain some 200,000 clones, 79% of them singletons. The specimen sequenced was PBMCs. All receptors derive from a woman aged 45-65 years in good health and CMV-seronegative.

This clone was seen only a few times. V is TRBV28 and J is TRBJ1-5; 10 bases are shared with TRBD1. CDR1 MDHEN and CDR2 SYDVKM come from the germline V gene. V trimming: 2 bases; J trimming: 6 bases; junction bases outside the gene matches: 4. The CDR3 contains 15 residues. CDR3 nucleotides: TGTGCCAGCAGTTTACCCGGGACAGGGGCTCAGCCCCAGCATTTT. Residues: CASSLPGTGAQPQHF.

V is TRBV9 and J is TRBJ2-1; D is unclear. The CDR3 contains 18 residues. The germline V and J ends were trimmed by 0 bases and 0 bases, with 16 bases remaining between them. Germline CDR1 is SGDLS and CDR2 is YYNGEE. The CDR3, as DNA: TGTGCCAGCAGCGTAGAAGTGACACCAACCAGCTCCTACAATGAGCAGTTCTTC. Amino acid sequence: CASSVEVTPTSSYNEQFF.

CDR3 nucleotide sequence: TGTGCCAGCAGTTACCGGGACAGGGTTTACAATGAGCAGTTCTTC. Amino acids: CASSYRDRVYNEQFF. The chain joins TRBV6-5 to TRBJ2-1; 9 positions agree with TRBD1. The germline V gene encodes CDR1 MNHEY and CDR2 SVGAGI. The CDR3 length is 15 residues. J gave up 4 bases and V 2 bases, and 3 bases lay outside the gene matches.

The chain uses TRBV6-5 and TRBJ1-1, with TRBD1 as a possible D gene (5 bases). Per the germline V gene, CDR1 is MNHEY and CDR2 is SVGAGI. The CDR3 loop spans 15 amino acids. The V and J ends lost 2 bases and 4 bases respectively, with 14 bases between them. As DNA, the CDR3 is TGTGCCAGCAGTTACCCCCCAGGGCCTAGCACTGAAGCTTTCTTT. Its protein is CASSYPPGPSTEAFF.

The genes are TRBV28 and TRBJ1-1; 9 bases are shared with TRBD1. Germline CDR1 reads MDHEN; CDR2 reads SYDVKM. Trimming at V came to 7 bases and at J to 10 bases, leaving 10 bases not matched to a gene. The CDR3 is made up of 13 amino acids. The CDR3, as DNA: TGTGCCAGCATTACCGGGACAGGGAAGCCAGCTTTCTTT. It is translated as CASITGTGKPAFF.

The genes are TRBV25-1 and TRBJ1-1, with a possible D match to TRBD1 (6 bases). V lost 1 base and J lost 0, with 18 bases in between. Germline loops: CDR1 MGHDK, CDR2 SYGVNS. The CDR3 contains 18 residues. Written as DNA, the CDR3 is TGTGCCAGCAGTGAATCGCCAGGGGTCACGAGGCTGAACACTGAAGCTTTCTTT. Residues: CASSESPGVTRLNTEAFF. The full variable domain, rest sourced from reference TRBV25-1 and TRBJ1-1, is EADIYQTPRYLVIGTGKKITLECSQTMGHDKMYWYQQDPGMELHLIHYSYGVNSTEKGDLSSESTVSRIRTEHFPLTLESARPSHTSQYLCASSESPGVTRLNTEAFFGQGTRLTVV.

As to this clone: Other DNA sequences in the sample encode the same CDR3. The V and J genes are TRBV2 and TRBJ1-5, with a weak D call TRBD1 (5 bases). CDR1 is SNHLY, CDR2 FYNNEI, per germline. V was shortened by 10 bases and J by 10 bases, with 20 bases between the two germline ends. The CDR3 sequence is 13 residues long. CDR3 amino acids: CATSAAGASPQHF. As DNA, the CDR3 is TGTGCCACCTCGGCCGCTGGGGCCTCCCCCCAGCATTTT.

V usage is TRBV6-5 and J usage is TRBJ1-3; 9 bases align to TRBD1. J lost 2 bases, V lost 5 bases, and 4 bases had no gene match. Germline V gene sequence: CDR1 MNHEY, CDR2 SVGAGI. The CDR3 consists of 15 residues. The CDR3 spells CASSHRTGAGNTIYF. The CDR3 DNA reads TGTGCCAGCAGTCACCGGACAGGGGCTGGAAACACCATATATTTT.

This clone appeared a single time. The rearrangement uses TRBV9 and TRBJ2-1; 9 positions agree with TRBD1. The CDR3 consists of 16 residues. CDR1 is SGDLS and CDR2 is YYNGEE in the germline V gene. J gave up 6 bases and V 1 base, and 8 bases lay outside the gene matches. CDR3 sequence (DNA): TGTGCCAGCAGCGTAAGGGGACAGGGCCAACTCAATGAGCAGTTCTTC. It is translated as CASSVRGQGQLNEQFF.

The table lists this clone with a count of one. This rearrangement joins TRBV9 to TRBJ2-5; D is undetermined. The CDR3 has 17 residues. Germline values: CDR1 SGDLS, CDR2 YYNGEE. V gave up 0 bases and J gave up 0 bases, with 15 bases separating them. The CDR3 here is CASSVGSGRRHQETQYF. The CDR3 region has the DNA TGTGCCAGCAGCGTAGGGAGTGGAAGGCGCCACCAAGAGACCCAGTACTTC.

The V and J genes are TRBV6-1 and TRBJ2-1, with 12 positions matching TRBD2. This CDR3 region has 16 residues. J lost 4 bases, V lost 4 bases, and 5 bases had no gene match. Germline CDR1 is MNHNS and CDR2 is SASEGT. The CDR3 DNA is TGTGCCAGCAGTGGGCTAGCGGGAGGGCTTTACAATGAGCAGTTCTTC. Translation gives CASSGLAGGLYNEQFF.

The chain recombines TRBV14 with TRBJ2-1; D not certain. Germline CDR1 reads SGHDN; CDR2 reads FVKESK. This CDR3 is 13 amino acids long. V was clipped by 1 base and J by 6 bases, with 7 bases between them. CDR3 DNA: TGTGCCAGCAGCCAAGTTACCGGCAATGAGCAGTTCTTC. As protein: CASSQVTGNEQFF.

This clone has more than one count but fewer than ten. The sample has other DNA sequences that encode this CDR3 too. The V gene is TRBV27, the J gene TRBJ2-7, with D tentatively TRBD1 (6 bases). The V end lost 6 bases, the J end lost 2 bases, and 14 bases lay between the germline ends. The CDR3 spans 14 residues. CDR1 and CDR2 from the germline V gene are MNHEY and SMNVEV (reference sequence). For the CDR3, the DNA is TGTGCCAGCAGCCCTTCAACAGGGCCCTACGAGCAGTACTTC. Residues: CASSPSTGPYEQYF.

The chain joins TRBV6-4 to TRBJ2-3; TRBD2 aligns across 8 bases. The CDR3 has 15 amino acids. V shed 4 bases, J shed 1 base, and the junction held 4 bases outside the gene matches. The germline CDR1 and CDR2 sequences are MRHNA and SNTAGT. CDR3 amino acids: CASSAVAGRTDTQYF. CDR3 nucleotide sequence: TGTGCCAGCAGTGCGGTAGCGGGGCGCACAGATACGCAGTATTTT.

This clone has only a few counts. This chain links TRBV10-3 with TRBJ1-5; TRBD1 might be the D (5 bases). The CDR3 is 13 residues long. Germline V gene sequence: CDR1 ENHRY, CDR2 SYGVKD. V lost 6 bases to trimming and J lost 6 bases, with 12 bases between them. The CDR3 is CAIRRQSPQPQHF. In DNA form, the CDR3 reads TGTGCCATCAGAAGACAGAGCCCTCAGCCCCAGCATTTT.

The chain employs TRBV7-9 and TRBJ1-4, with unresolved D. The V end was cut by 8 bases, the J end by 7 bases, with 20 bases between. The CDR3 runs 15 residues. Germline CDR1 reads SEHNR; CDR2 reads FQNEAQ (reference sequence). The CDR3 loop is CASGIRLGESEKLFF. For the CDR3, the DNA is TGTGCCAGCGGCATAAGGTTGGGAGAGAGTGAAAAACTGTTTTTT.

V gene TRBV10-3 combines with J gene TRBJ2-7; the D is unclear. CDR3 length: 12 amino acids. V was clipped by 6 bases and J by 2 bases, with 8 bases between them. Germline-derived CDR1 and CDR2 are ENHRY and SYGVKD. The DNA for the CDR3 is TGTGCCATCAGGGGCGATGCCTACGAGCAGTACTTC. Amino acids: CAIRGDAYEQYF.

This chain links TRBV5-1 with TRBJ1-4, with 7 positions matching TRBD1. Germline CDR1 and CDR2: SGHRS and YFSETQ. Unmatched junction bases numbered 4, after V lost 0 bases and J lost 5 bases. This CDR3 comprises 15 residues. The CDR3 loop is CASSLGQGRNEKLFF. Written as DNA, the CDR3 is TGCGCCAGCAGCTTGGGACAGGGTAGGAATGAAAAACTGTTTTTT.

This clone occurred once. V usage is TRBV5-4 and J usage is TRBJ2-3; D not resolved. The V gene's germline CDR1 is SGHNT and CDR2 YYREEE (reference sequence). V lost 2 bases, J lost 2 bases, and 15 bases lay in between. The CDR3 spans 16 residues. CDR3 sequence reads: CASSFGGAAPTDTQYF. The DNA for the CDR3 is TGTGCCAGCAGCTTTGGTGGAGCAGCCCCCACAGATACGCAGTATTTT.

The chain carries TRBV28 and TRBJ1-5; the D gene is possibly TRBD1 (6 bases). The CDR3 is 16 amino acids. Trimming cost V 7 bases and J 1 base, with 17 bases left between them. Germline V gene sequence: CDR1 MDHEN, CDR2 SYDVKM. The CDR3 reads CASTTDRRGSNQPQHF. The DNA for the CDR3 is TGTGCCAGCACCACTGACAGGCGAGGGAGCAATCAGCCCCAGCATTTT. Variable domain in full (rest from reference TRBV28 and TRBJ1-5): DVKVTQSSRYLVKRTGEKVFLECVQDMDHENMFWYRQDPGLGLRLIYFSYDVKMKEKGDIPEGYSVSREKKERFSLILESASTNQTSMYLCASTTDRRGSNQPQHFGDGTRLSIL.

This CDR3 reads CASSESAGNEKLFF. The CDR3 bases are TGCGCCAGCAGTGAGTCCGCAGGGAATGAAAAACTGTTTTTT. V is TRBV10-2 and J is TRBJ1-4, with D possibly matching TRBD1 (5 bases). Trimming shortened V by 0 bases and J by 5 bases, and 7 bases separated the two germline ends. CDR1 and CDR2 from the germline V gene are WSHSY and SAAADI. The CDR3 is made up of 14 amino acids.

A few counts support this clone. This chain connects TRBV4-3 to TRBJ2-7; TRBD1 agrees at 10 bases. CDR1 is LGHNA and CDR2 is YSLEER in the germline V gene. This CDR3 region has 15 residues. Unmatched junction bases numbered 9, after V lost 4 bases and J lost 6 bases. CDR3 amino acids: CASSRTGTGVGEQYF. CDR3 coding DNA: TGCGCCAGCAGCCGGACCGGGACAGGGGTCGGCGAGCAGTACTTC.